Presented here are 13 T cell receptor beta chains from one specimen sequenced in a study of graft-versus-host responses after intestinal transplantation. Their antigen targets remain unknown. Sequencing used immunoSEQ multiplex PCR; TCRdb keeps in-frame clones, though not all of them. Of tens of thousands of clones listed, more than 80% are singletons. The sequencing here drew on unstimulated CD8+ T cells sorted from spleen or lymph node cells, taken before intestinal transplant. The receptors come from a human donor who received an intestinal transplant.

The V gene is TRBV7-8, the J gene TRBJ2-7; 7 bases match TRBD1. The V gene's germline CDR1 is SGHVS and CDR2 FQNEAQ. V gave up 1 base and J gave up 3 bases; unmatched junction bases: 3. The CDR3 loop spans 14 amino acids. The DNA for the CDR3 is TGTGCCAGCAGCTTAGAGGCAGGGGGCTACGAGCAGTACTTC. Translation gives CASSLEAGGYEQYF.

CDR3 DNA sequence: TGTGCCAGCAGCCCCCATGAGGGGGCGCTGGCAGATACGCAGTATTTT. This gives the protein CASSPHEGALADTQYF. The rearrangement uses TRBV7-9 and TRBJ2-3; 7 positions agree with TRBD1. CDR3 length equals 16 residues. J was trimmed by 4 bases and V by 5 bases; bases with no gene match: 12. Germline CDR1 SEHNR, CDR2 FQNEAQ (reference sequence).

The CDR3 protein is CASSQSGDTQYF. The CDR3 DNA follows: TGTGCCAGCAGCCAATCCGGGGATACGCAGTATTTT. V gene TRBV4-2 combines with J gene TRBJ2-3; D is undetermined. Trimming took off 2 bases at V and 6 bases at J, with 6 bases between the two ends. The CDR3 length is 12 residues. Germline CDR1 reads LGHNA; CDR2 reads YNFKEQ.

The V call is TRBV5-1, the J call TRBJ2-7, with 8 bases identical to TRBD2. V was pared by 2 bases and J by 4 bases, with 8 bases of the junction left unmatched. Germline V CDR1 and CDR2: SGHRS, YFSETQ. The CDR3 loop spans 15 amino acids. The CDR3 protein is CASSFTPGGGYEQYF. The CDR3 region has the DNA TGCGCCAGCAGCTTTACCCCGGGAGGGGGGTACGAGCAGTACTTC.

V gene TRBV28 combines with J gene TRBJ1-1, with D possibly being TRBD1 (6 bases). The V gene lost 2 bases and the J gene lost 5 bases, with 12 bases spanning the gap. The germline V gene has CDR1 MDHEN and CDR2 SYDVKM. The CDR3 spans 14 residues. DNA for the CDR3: TGTGCCAGCAGTTTACACAGGGAGAGGACTGAAGCTTTCTTT. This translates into CASSLHRERTEAFF.

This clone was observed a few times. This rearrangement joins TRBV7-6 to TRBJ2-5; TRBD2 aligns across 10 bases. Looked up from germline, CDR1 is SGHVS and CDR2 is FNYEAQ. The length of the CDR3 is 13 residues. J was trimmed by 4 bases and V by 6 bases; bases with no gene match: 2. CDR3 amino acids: CASRRTSGETQYF. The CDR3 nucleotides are TGTGCCAGCAGGCGGACTAGCGGAGAGACCCAGTACTTC. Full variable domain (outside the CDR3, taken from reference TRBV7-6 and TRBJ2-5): GAGVSQSPRYKVTKRGQDVALRCDPISGHVSLYWYRQALGQGPEFLTYFNYEAQQDKSGLPNDRFSAERPEGSISTLTIQRTEQRDSAMYRCASRRTSGETQYFGPGTRLLVL.

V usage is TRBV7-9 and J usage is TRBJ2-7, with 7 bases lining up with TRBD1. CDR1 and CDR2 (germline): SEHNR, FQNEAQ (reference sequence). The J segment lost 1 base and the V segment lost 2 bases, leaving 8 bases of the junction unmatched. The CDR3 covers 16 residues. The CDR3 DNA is TGTGCCAGCAGCTTACCTCGGGACAGCGTATCCTACGAGCAGTACTTC. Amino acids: CASSLPRDSVSYEQYF.

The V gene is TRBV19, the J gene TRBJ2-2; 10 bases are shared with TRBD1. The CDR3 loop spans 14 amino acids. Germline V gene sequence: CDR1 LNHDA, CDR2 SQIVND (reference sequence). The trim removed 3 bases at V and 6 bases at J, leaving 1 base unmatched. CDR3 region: CASSIGQGAGELFF. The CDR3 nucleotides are TGTGCCAGTAGTATTGGACAGGGGGCCGGGGAGCTGTTTTTT.

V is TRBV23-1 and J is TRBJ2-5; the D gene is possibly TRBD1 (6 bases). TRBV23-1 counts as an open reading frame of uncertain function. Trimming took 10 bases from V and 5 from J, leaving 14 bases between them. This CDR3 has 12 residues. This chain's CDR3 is CANQGNRETQYF. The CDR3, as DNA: TGCGCCAACCAGGGGAATCGGGAGACCCAGTACTTC.

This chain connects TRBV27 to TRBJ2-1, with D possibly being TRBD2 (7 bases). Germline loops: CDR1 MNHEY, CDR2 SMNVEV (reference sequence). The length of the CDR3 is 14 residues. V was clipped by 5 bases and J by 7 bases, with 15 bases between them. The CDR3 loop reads CASSPVGGGNEQFF. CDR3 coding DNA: TGTGCCAGCAGTCCCGTAGGGGGGGGGAATGAGCAGTTCTTC.

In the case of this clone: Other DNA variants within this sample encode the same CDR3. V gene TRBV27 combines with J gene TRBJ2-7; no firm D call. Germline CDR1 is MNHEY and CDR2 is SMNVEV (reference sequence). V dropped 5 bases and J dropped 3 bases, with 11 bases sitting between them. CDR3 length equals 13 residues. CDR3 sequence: CASSLGQSYEQYF. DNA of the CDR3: TGTGCCAGCAGTCTTGGGCAGAGCTACGAGCAGTACTTC.

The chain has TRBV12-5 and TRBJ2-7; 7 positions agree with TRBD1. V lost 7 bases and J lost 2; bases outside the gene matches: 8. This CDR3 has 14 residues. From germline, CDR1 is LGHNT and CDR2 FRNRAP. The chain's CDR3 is CASVKMGQTYEQYF. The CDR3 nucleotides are TGTGCTAGTGTCAAAATGGGACAGACCTACGAGCAGTACTTC.

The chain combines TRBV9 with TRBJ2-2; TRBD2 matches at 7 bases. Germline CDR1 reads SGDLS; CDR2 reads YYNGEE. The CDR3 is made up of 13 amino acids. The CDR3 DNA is TGTGCGAGCCGGGAGGCGAACACCGGGGAGCTGTTTTTT. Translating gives CASREANTGELFF.